This is a list of T cell receptor beta chains from one sample in a study of identical twins. TCRdb ran MiXCR on the 5' RACE reads and lists one entry per CDR3 protein. The sample records 200,000 to 250,000 distinct CDR3 sequences, over 9.5% being singletons. The sequenced material came from memory T cells sorted from blood. Receptors were obtained from a man aged 45 to 65 in good health. CDR3s leave out the opening cysteine and the closing phenylalanine or tryptophan. Each record gives: V gene, J gene, CDR3 protein.

TRBV6-2/TRBV6-3,TRBJ1-5,ASSTDRASQPQH
TRBV11-2,TRBJ2-3,ASSPLMTSGRAPDTQY
TRBV7-3,TRBJ2-5,ASSLTGTYQETQY
TRBV29-1,TRBJ1-2,SAPTADYGYT
TRBV7-9,TRBJ2-5,ASSFDGPRDQETQY
TRBV20-1,TRBJ2-5,SASLSTSQETQY
TRBV11-1,TRBJ2-3,ASSALAGGHVGDTQY
TRBV27,TRBJ2-2,ASSLLSGGTTGELF
TRBV7-2,TRBJ1-2,ASSFGSQGKGGYA
TRBV3-1,TRBJ2-2,ASSQRGYTGELF
TRBV3-1,TRBJ2-6,ASSPTPRTGANVLT
TRBV28,TRBJ2-1,ASSLGGQTYNEQF
TRBV29-1,TRBJ2-2,SVEDGVGYTGELF
TRBV14,TRBJ2-4,ASSQGWGGNIQY
TRBV18,TRBJ1-6,ASSPKGPYNSPLH
TRBV10-3,TRBJ1-6,AARQGENSPLH
TRBV20-1,TRBJ2-1,SAPGLAGGQSSYNEQF
TRBV28,TRBJ1-6,ASSLSPYNSPLH
TRBV20-1,TRBJ2-7,SARVASEQY
TRBV20-1,TRBJ2-1,SARRGRANYNEQF
TRBV20-1,TRBJ2-5,SADRQGEETQY
TRBV3-1,TRBJ2-7,ASSQQGGYEQY
TRBV11-2,TRBJ2-3,ASSLRMREATDTQY
TRBV20-1,TRBJ2-1,CADGPGIEQF
TRBV19,TRBJ2-5,ASSTRREVGTQY
TRBV5-5,TRBJ2-7,ASSLLRPGQGFDEQY
TRBV2,TRBJ2-1,ASSLVQYLGNEQF
TRBV10-2,TRBJ2-1,ASMGPLSDEQF
TRBV4-2,TRBJ2-2,ASSQDRLGGGELF
TRBV5-6,TRBJ2-2,ASSSDPGTLTGELF
TRBV5-6,TRBJ1-1,ASSSGRSGEAF
TRBV6-6,TRBJ2-7,ASTGTSVEQY
TRBV4-1,TRBJ1-2,ASSQVTGRINGYT
TRBV4-3,TRBJ2-7,ASSQDDGGREQY
TRBV7-9,TRBJ2-7,ASSYGKGPWGYEQY
TRBV7-2,TRBJ2-2,ASSRNMNTGELF
TRBV20-1,TRBJ1-2,SAQTSSTGTGFGYT
TRBV15,TRBJ1-1,ATSRDISSAYEAF
TRBV28,TRBJ1-2,ASSGVHGYT
TRBV4-3,TRBJ2-1,ASSQTSGRADEQF
TRBV2,TRBJ2-1,ASSERQASGPYNEQF
TRBV20-1,TRBJ2-7,SARDRAGAAYEQY
TRBV19,TRBJ2-1,ASSKGGQVSSYNEQF